The 26 T cell receptor beta chains reported below all come from one sample, sequenced in a study of somatic mutations in cytotoxic T cells in rheumatoid arthritis. The table came from immunoSEQ multiplex PCR; TCRdb's copy has only in-frame clones and leaves some out. The profile shows approximately 20,000 clones, approximately 83% of them singletons. Sample: CD8+ T cells sorted from blood. These receptors were obtained from a man aged 18 to 29 with rheumatoid arthritis.

The rearrangement uses TRBV6-5 and TRBJ1-1; a possible D gene is TRBD1 (5 bases). The germline gives CDR1 MNHEY, CDR2 SVGAGI. The ends were cut back, 4 bases at V and 4 bases at J, with 13 bases in the middle. The CDR3 loop spans 14 amino acids. The CDR3, as DNA: TGTGCCAGCAGTTTAAGGGGTTTGGGCACTGAAGCTTTCTTT. It codes for CASSLRGLGTEAFF.

The rearrangement uses TRBV27 and TRBJ2-5, with unresolved D. This CDR3 comprises 13 residues. CDR1 and CDR2 (germline): MNHEY, SMNVEV (reference sequence). The V end lost 5 bases, the J end lost 3 bases, and 10 bases lay between the germline ends. Here the CDR3 DNA reads TGTGCCAGCAGTCCCGGGCCTGAAGAGACCCAGTACTTC. Translating gives CASSPGPEETQYF.

The gene calls are TRBV25-1 and TRBJ1-3; D is perhaps TRBD1 (5 bases). Trimming stripped 4 bases from V and 0 bases from J, with 13 bases between. Germline V gives CDR1 MGHDK, CDR2 SYGVNS. The CDR3 is 16 residues long. DNA for the CDR3: TGTGCCAGCAGTGCTGCAGGAGGGGACTCTGGAAACACCATATATTTT. Translation gives CASSAAGGDSGNTIYF. The entire variable domain, with the rest obtained from reference TRBV25-1 and TRBJ1-3, is as follows: EADIYQTPRYLVIGTGKKITLECSQTMGHDKMYWYQQDPGMELHLIHYSYGVNSTEKGDLSSESTVSRIRTEHFPLTLESARPSHTSQYLCASSAAGGDSGNTIYFGEGSWLTVV.

V usage is TRBV23-1 and J usage is TRBJ2-7; no reliable D call. TRBV23-1 is assigned to the ORF class and has an uncertain function. The V end was cut by 0 bases, the J end by 1 base, with 10 bases between. The CDR3 runs 15 residues. CDR3 sequence (DNA): TGCGCCAGCAGTCAATCGTGGAACGATTCCTACGAGCAGTACTTC. Translation gives CASSQSWNDSYEQYF.

The chain is built from TRBV27 and TRBJ1-1, with D maybe TRBD1 (5 bases). V gave up 2 bases and J gave up 8 bases, with 15 bases separating them. CDR3 length: 14 residues. Germline CDR1 is MNHEY and CDR2 is SMNVEV (reference sequence). CDR3 DNA sequence: TGTGCCAGCAGTTTACGGGACGCTCTACCAGAAGCTTTCTTT. It codes for CASSLRDALPEAFF.

This clone was detected only once. The chain carries TRBV2 and TRBJ2-2; TRBD1 aligns across 9 bases. CDR1 SNHLY and CDR2 FYNNEI come from the germline V gene. V shed 5 bases and J 2 bases; nucleotides not matched to a gene: 3. The CDR3 runs to 15 residues. CDR3 residues: CASSRDRVNTGELFF. CDR3 nucleotide sequence: TGTGCCAGCAGTAGGGACAGGGTCAACACCGGGGAGCTGTTTTTT.

V usage is TRBV5-8 and J usage is TRBJ1-1, with 7 bases aligning to TRBD1. Germline values: CDR1 SGHTS, CDR2 YDEGEE. This CDR3 has 17 amino acids. V shed 5 bases and J 0 bases; nucleotides not matched to a gene: 13. CDR3 in amino acids: CASSDRDSKLMNTEAFF. CDR3 nucleotides: TGTGCCAGCAGTGACCGGGACAGCAAACTAATGAACACTGAAGCTTTCTTT.

This chain joins TRBV7-9 and TRBJ2-7; D is undetermined. V dropped 5 bases and J dropped 2 bases, with 10 bases sitting between them. Germline V gives CDR1 SEHNR, CDR2 FQNEAQ (reference sequence). This CDR3 is 13 amino acids long. As DNA, the CDR3 is TGTGCCAGCAGCCCCATCGACACCTACGAGCAGTACTTC. It translates to CASSPIDTYEQYF.

The gene calls are TRBV11-2 and TRBJ2-7, with D perhaps matching TRBD2 (7 bases). This CDR3 spans 14 amino acids. The germline CDR1 and CDR2 sequences are SGHAT and FQNNGV. V lost 1 base and J lost 7, with 14 bases in between. The CDR3 DNA follows: TGTGCCAGCAGCTTAGTGGGGGGGCTGGGGGAGCAGTACTTC. Translating gives CASSLVGGLGEQYF.

This clone was seen more than once but under ten times. The chain links TRBV6-5 to TRBJ1-1; weak D call: TRBD1 (5 bases). Between the trimmed V and J ends, which lost 2 bases and 5 bases, there was a span of 9 bases. The CDR3 loop spans 13 amino acids. Per germline, CDR1 MNHEY and CDR2 SVGAGI. The DNA of the CDR3 is TGTGCCAGCAGTTACGGGGCCGGGACTGAAGCTTTCTTT. It translates to CASSYGAGTEAFF.

This chain uses TRBV18 with TRBJ2-7; 11 bases agree with TRBD1. The CDR3 is made up of 15 amino acids. With 3 bases clipped from V and 3 bases from J, the junction kept 4 bases outside the gene matches. The germline gives CDR1 KGHSH, CDR2 LQKENI. The CDR3 reads CASSPRTGGRYEQYF. DNA of the CDR3: TGTGCCAGCTCACCTAGGACAGGGGGCCGCTACGAGCAGTACTTC. The whole variable domain, filled in from reference TRBV18 and TRBJ2-7, reads NAGVMQNPRHLVRRRGQEARLRCSPMKGHSHVYWYRQLPEEGLKFMVYLQKENIIDESGMPKERFSAEFPKEGPSILRIQQVVRGDSAAYFCASSPRTGGRYEQYFGPGTRLTVT.

The chain employs TRBV6-6 and TRBJ1-1; 7 bases map to TRBD1. Trimming took 4 bases from V and 8 from J; bases not matched to a gene: 4. The germline V gene has CDR1 MNHNY and CDR2 SVGAGI (reference sequence). This CDR3 is 12 amino acids long. CDR3 in amino acids: CASSLHRGEAFF. Written as DNA, the CDR3 is TGTGCCAGCAGTTTACACAGGGGCGAAGCTTTCTTT.

The chain couples TRBV19 to TRBJ1-1, with a possible D match to TRBD1 (6 bases). Germline lookup yields CDR1 LNHDA and CDR2 SQIVND (reference sequence). The CDR3 contains 15 residues. V was trimmed by 7 bases and J by 3 bases, leaving 18 bases between them. The CDR3 coding sequence is TGTGCCAGTACATCTGACAGCGAGGGGGACACTGAAGCTTTCTTT. Translation: CASTSDSEGDTEAFF.

The chain employs TRBV7-3 and TRBJ2-7; TRBD2 matches 8 bases. The CDR3 has 15 amino acids. Unmatched junction bases numbered 2, after V lost 1 base and J lost 0 bases. Germline CDR1 SGHTA, CDR2 FQGTGA. The CDR3 loop is CASSLRAGVSYEQYF. In DNA, the CDR3 is TGTGCCAGCAGCTTAAGAGCGGGGGTCTCCTACGAGCAGTACTTC.

The rearrangement uses TRBV7-6 and TRBJ2-2; tentative D call: TRBD2 (5 bases). The germline gives CDR1 SGHVS, CDR2 FNYEAQ. The CDR3 has 16 residues. Trimming removed 5 bases from V and 6 bases from J, with 19 bases in between. The CDR3 sequence: CASSPMEARGPGELFF. In DNA, the CDR3 is TGTGCCAGCAGCCCAATGGAGGCACGAGGACCCGGGGAGCTGTTTTTT.

This rearrangement joins TRBV11-1 to TRBJ1-2; no firm D call. Per germline, CDR1 SGHAT and CDR2 FQDESV (reference sequence). CDR3 size: 15 residues. The V gene lost 3 bases and the J gene lost 4 bases, with 15 bases spanning the gap. In DNA form, the CDR3 reads TGTGCCAGCAGCTTGGGCCCCACGGGGAGCTATGGCTACACCTTC. Protein: CASSLGPTGSYGYTF. The variable domain in full, completed from reference TRBV11-1 and TRBJ1-2, reads EAEVAQSPRYKITEKSQAVAFWCDPISGHATLYWYRQILGQGPELLVQFQDESVVDDSQLPKDRFSAERLKGVDSTLKIQPAELGDSAMYLCASSLGPTGSYGYTFGSGTRLTVV.

The chain has TRBV4-2 and TRBJ2-5; perhaps D is TRBD1 or TRBD2 (6 bases each). The CDR3 has 15 amino acids. The V end was cut by 0 bases, the J end by 3 bases, with 11 bases between. The germline CDR1 and CDR2 sequences are LGHNA and YNFKEQ. The CDR3 loop is CASSQEGGLEETQYF. CDR3 nucleotides: TGTGCCAGCAGCCAAGAAGGGGGGTTGGAAGAGACCCAGTACTTC.

The chain uses TRBV30 and TRBJ2-4; 8 bases are shared with TRBD1. This CDR3 spans 15 amino acids. J was trimmed by 6 bases and V by 2 bases; bases with no gene match: 9. CDR1 and CDR2 (germline): GTSNPN, SVGIG (reference sequence). The CDR3 DNA reads as TGTGCCTGGAGTTTGTTCACAGGGGGATCAAACATTCAGTACTTC. Translated, it gives CAWSLFTGGSNIQYF.

V is TRBV9 and J is TRBJ1-1; the D is unclear. The CDR3 totals 14 residues. Looked up from germline, CDR1 is SGDLS and CDR2 is YYNGEE. Trimming took off 0 bases at V and 4 bases at J, with 10 bases between the two ends. The CDR3 region is CASSVDLGTTEAFF. CDR3 DNA sequence: TGTGCCAGCAGCGTAGATCTGGGAACCACTGAAGCTTTCTTT.

The chain is built from TRBV9 and TRBJ2-2, with 10 bases matching TRBD2. The CDR3 has 18 residues. Germline CDR1 is SGDLS and CDR2 is YYNGEE. Trimming cost V 0 bases and J 4 bases; bases outside gene matches: 9. CDR3 loop: CASSVGLAGARGTGELFF. Written as DNA, the CDR3 is TGTGCCAGCAGCGTAGGACTAGCGGGCGCTCGGGGCACCGGGGAGCTGTTTTTT.

This sequence joins TRBV27 and TRBJ1-6, with 8 bases identical to TRBD1. The germline V gene encodes CDR1 MNHEY and CDR2 SMNVEV (reference sequence). The CDR3 is 18 amino acids. V lost 5 bases, J lost 4 bases, and 13 bases stayed unmatched. The chain's CDR3 is CASSPLRGQGSYNSPLHF. CDR3 in DNA: TGTGCCAGCAGTCCCCTGCGTGGACAGGGTAGTTATAATTCACCCCTCCACTTT.

The chain combines TRBV10-3 with TRBJ1-1, with D possibly TRBD1 on 6 matching bases. The CDR3 loop spans 15 amino acids. The V end lost 4 bases, the J end lost 0 bases, and 12 bases lay between the germline ends. Germline V CDR1 and CDR2: ENHRY, SYGVKD. CDR3 nucleotides: TGTGCCATCAGTGCGGGACACACCATGAACACTGAAGCTTTCTTT. Its protein is CAISAGHTMNTEAFF.

This clone has only one observation. The genes are TRBV13 and TRBJ1-1; D is unclear. The CDR3 has 12 amino acids. Germline-derived CDR1 and CDR2 are PRHDT and FYEKMQ (reference sequence). Deletions cut 0 bases from V and 11 bases from J, with 10 bases between. CDR3 nucleotides: TGTGCCAGCAGCTTAGGCCACCCAGAGGCTTTCTTT. The encoded protein is CASSLGHPEAFF.

The genes are TRBV7-6 and TRBJ1-1, with 8 nucleotides matching TRBD1. CDR3 length: 16 amino acids. With 2 bases clipped from V and 2 bases from J, the junction kept 7 bases outside the gene matches. Germline V gene sequence: CDR1 SGHVS, CDR2 FNYEAQ. The DNA of the CDR3 is TGTGCCAGCAGCTTACCCGAGACAGGGGCAAACACTGAAGCTTTCTTT. It translates to CASSLPETGANTEAFF.

This sequence joins TRBV19 and TRBJ2-1; possibly TRBD2 for D (6 bases). CDR1 LNHDA and CDR2 SQIVND come from the germline V gene (reference sequence). The CDR3 has 15 amino acids. The V gene lost 1 base and the J gene lost 7 bases, with 14 bases spanning the gap. CDR3 sequence reads: CASSIGLRDSNEQFF. DNA of the CDR3: TGTGCCAGTAGTATAGGTCTCCGGGACTCAAATGAGCAGTTCTTC.

The chain has TRBV7-9 and TRBJ1-1, with D possibly matching TRBD1 (5 bases). The CDR3 spans 16 residues. Germline CDR1 SEHNR, CDR2 FQNEAQ (reference sequence). V lost 1 base and J lost 4, with 16 bases in between. The CDR3 DNA reads TGTGCCAGCAGCTTAGTGCCCCGGGGGGAAGGCACTGAAGCTTTCTTT. Translating gives CASSLVPRGEGTEAFF.